This TCR beta chain derives from a study of cytomegalovirus exposure and HLA in healthy donors. The PCR had 60 Vbeta and 13 Jbeta primers. Generated by immunoSEQ multiplex PCR, the TCRdb table keeps only in-frame clones and is missing some. This table holds over 200,000 clones, 70% to 85% found once. As to this clone: Its target is unknown.

Overall study findings and caveats: CMV serostatus stood as the only immune exposure information on hand. Per a later analysis, HLA-associated TCR beta chains showed more clonal expansion than other, equally common TCR beta chains.

Source material: PBMCs. The sequence was obtained from a woman in her forties in good health and CMV-seronegative.

CDR3 in DNA: TGTGCCAGCAGCCCGGAGACTAATTCACCCCTCCACTTT. Residues: CASSPETNSPLHF. V usage is TRBV7-2 and J usage is TRBJ1-6, with D hard to call. V was trimmed by 5 bases and J by 6 bases, leaving 8 bases between them. CDR3 length: 13 amino acids. Per the germline V gene, CDR1 is SGHTA and CDR2 is FQGNSA.